These 13 T cell receptor beta chains were all obtained from the same sample, sequenced in a study of radiotherapy plus CTLA-4 blockade in lung cancer. The repertoire was sequenced with immunoSEQ multiplex PCR; TCRdb's copy has only in-frame clones and lacks some. Here the sample spans under 50,000 clones, roughly 79% being singletons. This specimen was peripheral blood, taken from a patient treated with radiotherapy plus ipilimumab. Receptor source: a human donor with non-small cell lung cancer that progressed on radiotherapy plus ipilimumab.

The V gene is TRBV4-2, the J gene TRBJ2-1, with 11 bases that match TRBD2. V gave up 1 base and J gave up 1 base; unmatched junction bases: 12. The CDR3 runs to 20 residues. Looked up from germline, CDR1 is LGHNA and CDR2 is YNFKEQ. The CDR3 coding sequence is TGTGCCAGCAGCCAAGGACCCGTAGCGGGGGGGCTTGGTTCCTACAATGAGCAGTTCTTC. Protein product: CASSQGPVAGGLGSYNEQFF.

The chain has TRBV29-1 and TRBJ1-1; D might be TRBD1 (6 bases). Trimming cost V 0 bases and J 0 bases, with 14 bases left between them. Germline CDR1 and CDR2: SQVTM and ANQGSEA. The CDR3 length is 16 residues. CDR3 DNA sequence: TGCAGCGTTGAAGATCTAGGACAGCAACTGAACACTGAAGCTTTCTTT. Its translation is CSVEDLGQQLNTEAFF. Full variable domain (remainder filled in from reference TRBV29-1 and TRBJ1-1): SAVISQKPSRDICQRGTSLTIQCQVDSQVTMMFWYRQQPGQSLTLIATANQGSEATYESGFVIDKFPISRPNLTFSTLTVSNMSPEDSSIYLCSVEDLGQQLNTEAFFGQGTRLTVV.

V usage is TRBV7-8 and J usage is TRBJ2-7, with 8 bases aligning to TRBD1. CDR3 size: 15 residues. The junction had 5 bases not matched to a gene; V was cut back by 3 bases and J by 1 base. In germline, CDR1 is SGHVS, CDR2 FQNEAQ. The chain's CDR3 is CASSFGTGTSYEQYF. CDR3 bases: TGTGCCAGCAGCTTTGGGACAGGTACTTCCTACGAGCAGTACTTC. Full variable domain (rest looked up from reference TRBV7-8 and TRBJ2-7): GAGVSQSPRYKVAKRGQDVALRCDPISGHVSLFWYQQALGQGPEFLTYFQNEAQLDKSGLPSDRFFAERPEGSVSTLKIQRTQQEDSAVYLCASSFGTGTSYEQYFGPGTRLTVT.

This clone came up a few times. The rearrangement uses TRBV27 and TRBJ1-1, with D possibly TRBD1 on 5 matching bases. CDR1 and CDR2 (germline): MNHEY, SMNVEV (reference sequence). Trimming removed 4 bases from V and 1 base from J, with 10 bases in between. The CDR3 loop spans 14 amino acids. CDR3 region: CASSYGGGNTEAFF. The CDR3 nucleotides read TGTGCCAGCAGTTACGGGGGGGGGAACACTGAAGCTTTCTTT.

V is TRBV9 and J is TRBJ2-2; 8 bases match TRBD2. The J segment lost 5 bases and the V segment lost 7 bases, leaving 10 bases of the junction unmatched. The CDR3 spans 15 residues. From germline, CDR1 is SGDLS and CDR2 YYNGEE. CDR3 sequence reads: CASRNSGAGTGELFF. CDR3 DNA: TGTGCCAGCCGAAATAGCGGGGCGGGGACCGGGGAGCTGTTTTTT.

The chain uses TRBV5-1 and TRBJ1-1; D remains unclear. The CDR3 runs to 14 residues. V was pared by 0 bases and J by 1 base, with 7 bases between. Germline V CDR1 and CDR2: SGHRS, YFSETQ. CDR3 bases: TGCGCCAGCAGCTTGGAGTCAGGGAACACTGAAGCTTTCTTT. Protein product: CASSLESGNTEAFF.

The table lists this clone with a count of one. This rearrangement joins TRBV18 to TRBJ1-2; 7 bases line up with TRBD1. The length of the CDR3 is 13 residues. The J segment lost 2 bases and the V segment lost 3 bases, leaving 0 bases of the junction unmatched. Germline CDR1 is KGHSH and CDR2 is LQKENI. The CDR3 is CASSPTGNYGYTF. The DNA for the CDR3 is TGTGCCAGCTCACCGACAGGGAACTATGGCTACACCTTC.

This chain joins TRBV4-1 and TRBJ2-3; TRBD2 is a possible D gene (6 bases). Deletions cut 3 bases from V and 0 bases from J, with 10 bases between. CDR3 size: 15 residues. Germline V gene sequence: CDR1 MGHRA, CDR2 YSYEKL. This CDR3 is CASSQAGWSTDTQYF. The CDR3 DNA sequence: TGCGCCAGCAGCCAGGCGGGATGGAGCACAGATACGCAGTATTTT.

The V gene is TRBV2, the J gene TRBJ2-3, with 12 bases that match TRBD2. Looked up from germline, CDR1 is SNHLY and CDR2 is FYNNEI. J gave up 6 bases and V 6 bases, and 7 bases lay outside the gene matches. The CDR3 spans 15 residues. The CDR3 sequence is CASRRTSGDGDTQYF. CDR3 nucleotide sequence: TGTGCCAGCAGGCGGACTAGCGGGGATGGGGATACGCAGTATTTT.

V usage is TRBV11-1 and J usage is TRBJ2-5; the match to TRBD2 covers 7 bases. The CDR3 extends over 14 amino acids. The junction had 12 bases not matched to a gene; V was cut back by 5 bases and J by 9 bases. Germline V gene lookup returns CDR1 SGHAT and CDR2 FQDESV (reference sequence). The CDR3 DNA reads as TGTGCCAGCAGCCTCGAGGAGCGGGGAACGGCCCAGTACTTC. It translates to CASSLEERGTAQYF.

This chain links TRBV4-3 with TRBJ2-1; no clear D gene. V shed 2 bases and J shed 3 bases, with 14 bases lying between them. The CDR3 is made up of 16 amino acids. Germline loops: CDR1 LGHNA, CDR2 YSLEER. The CDR3: CASSQSTRVNYNEQFF. The CDR3 nucleotides are TGCGCCAGCAGCCAATCAACCCGAGTCAACTACAATGAGCAGTTCTTC.

The V and J genes are TRBV28 and TRBJ2-7, with 7 bases aligning to TRBD1. Germline trimming cut 5 bases from V and 7 bases from J; bases unmatched to any gene: 11. This CDR3 has 14 amino acids. Germline values: CDR1 MDHEN, CDR2 SYDVKM. CDR3: CASSPSTGPGEQYF. The CDR3 DNA follows: TGTGCCAGCAGTCCCTCGACAGGGCCTGGGGAGCAGTACTTC.

This sequence joins TRBV12-5 and TRBJ1-5; a weak D match, TRBD1 (5 bases). Per the germline V gene, CDR1 is LGHNT and CDR2 is FRNRAP. The CDR3 sequence is 14 residues long. Trimming stripped 6 bases from V and 0 bases from J, with 9 bases between. CDR3 nucleotide sequence: TGTGCTAGTGGGTCAGGGTATAGCAATCAGCCCCAGCATTTT. It is translated as CASGSGYSNQPQHF. Together with reference TRBV12-5 and TRBJ1-5, the CDR3 gives the full variable domain: DARVTQTPRHKVTEMGQEVTMRCQPILGHNTVFWYRQTMMQGLELLAYFRNRAPLDDSGMPKDRFSAEMPDATLATLKIQPSEPRDSAVYFCASGSGYSNQPQHFGDGTRLSIL.